A single sample gave rise to the 4 T cell receptor beta chains below, sequenced in a study of naive and memory T cell subsets. General study findings and limits: A few larger clonotypes appeared in naive repertoires, especially CD8, possibly memory cells re-expressing CD45RA.

An equimolar mix of two oligonucleotides served as the beta constant-region primer for TRBC1 and TRBC2. Four rounds of PCR amplified the ligated cDNA using nested alpha and beta constant-region primers plus SP2. MiXCR, applied by TCRdb to the UMI-ligation and nested PCR reads, yields one record per CDR3 protein. Of roughly 97,000 distinct CDR3 sequences listed, 13% to 15% were seen once; the top ten hold around 3%. Their antigen targets remain unknown. Sequencing was performed on naive CD8+ T cells from blood. These receptors originate from a human donor in good health.

This clonotype turned up a few times. The rearrangement joins TRBV7-3 to TRBJ2-5; D possibly corresponds to TRBD1 (6 bases). This CDR3 region has 15 residues. Trimming stripped 2 bases from V and 2 bases from J, with 12 bases between. Germline V lookup: CDR1 SGHTA, CDR2 FQGTGA. CDR3 residues: CASSLGVGQQETQYF. The CDR3 region has the DNA TGTGCCAGCAGCTTAGGGGTAGGACAGCAAGAGACCCAGTACTTC.

This clonotype was recorded at least ten times. This sequence joins TRBV4-3 and TRBJ2-2; D perhaps matches TRBD1 (6 bases). Between the trimmed V and J ends, which lost 5 bases and 4 bases, there was a span of 20 bases. CDR1 is LGHNA, CDR2 YSLEER, per germline. The CDR3 totals 17 residues. Here the CDR3 reads CASSAVEGGDTTGELFF. The DNA for the CDR3 is TGCGCCAGCAGCGCGGTAGAAGGGGGAGATACCACCGGGGAGCTGTTTTTT.

This clonotype has just a few counts. The V call is TRBV28, the J call TRBJ2-1; D gene uncertain. The CDR3 is 13 residues long. Trimming left V 6 bases short and J 2 bases short, with 8 bases between. From germline, CDR1 is MDHEN and CDR2 SYDVKM. CDR3 DNA: TGTGCCAGCAGCTCGACTGCCTACAATGAGCAGTTCTTC. Translating gives CASSSTAYNEQFF.

This clonotype showed up many times. CDR3 coding DNA: TGTGCCAGCAGTTTATTGGGCAGCCAAGAGACCCAGTACTTC. Translation gives CASSLLGSQETQYF. V is TRBV12-3 or TRBV12-4 and J is TRBJ2-5, with no clear D. The V end lost 2 bases, the J end lost 1 base, and 8 bases lay between the germline ends. The CDR3 is 14 residues long.